These 22 T cell receptor beta chains originate from one sample sequenced in a study of shared clonotypes between healthy human individuals. Profiling relied on immunoSEQ multiplex PCR, and the TCRdb table lists in-frame clones only, not all of them. The sample has roughly 1 million clones, about 70% seen once. Sequencing input: memory CD4+ T cells sorted from blood. Regarding subset: CD45RA-negative fraction. The receptors here all came from a man aged 18 to 30 in good health.

The chain recombines TRBV30 with TRBJ2-6; perhaps D is TRBD1 or TRBD2 (5 bases each). The germline V gene encodes CDR1 GTSNPN and CDR2 SVGIG (reference sequence). There are 16 residues in the CDR3. The V gene lost 4 bases and the J gene lost 0 bases, with 13 bases spanning the gap. The CDR3 reads CAWTRDADSGANVLTF. For the CDR3, the DNA is TGTGCCTGGACCCGGGACGCCGACTCTGGGGCCAACGTCCTGACTTTC. Complete variable domain (other parts from reference TRBV30 and TRBJ2-6): SQTIHQWPATLVQPVGSPLSLECTVEGTSNPNLYWYRQAAGRGLQLLFYSVGIGQISSEVPQNLSASRPQDRQFILSSKKLLLSDSGFYLCAWTRDADSGANVLTFGAGSRLTVL.

The table lists this clone with a few counts. The genes are TRBV7-3 and TRBJ2-5, with 9 bases lining up with TRBD2. The CDR3 has 14 residues. V lost 0 bases, J lost 4 bases, and 0 bases stayed unmatched. Germline V lookup: CDR1 SGHTA, CDR2 FQGTGA. CDR3: CASSLTTSGETQYF. The CDR3 bases are TGTGCCAGCAGCTTAACGACTAGCGGAGAGACCCAGTACTTC.

This chain joins TRBV5-4 and TRBJ2-4; 10 bases match TRBD1. The CDR3 sequence is 15 residues long. The germline V gene encodes CDR1 SGHNT and CDR2 YYREEE (reference sequence). V trimming: 5 bases; J trimming: 6 bases; junction bases outside the gene matches: 8. In DNA, the CDR3 is TGTGCCAGCAGACAAGACAGGGGGCGATCAAACATTCAGTACTTC. This codes for CASRQDRGRSNIQYF.

A few counts support this clone. The chain employs TRBV12-5 and TRBJ2-7; D is unclear. CDR3 length: 15 amino acids. Germline V CDR1 and CDR2: LGHNT, FRNRAP. Trimming removed 1 base from V and 2 bases from J, with 12 bases in between. The CDR3 loop reads CASGLATGLTYEQYF. In DNA, the CDR3 is TGTGCTAGTGGTTTGGCCACCGGGCTTACCTACGAGCAGTACTTC. Full variable domain (remainder filled in from reference TRBV12-5 and TRBJ2-7): DARVTQTPRHKVTEMGQEVTMRCQPILGHNTVFWYRQTMMQGLELLAYFRNRAPLDDSGMPKDRFSAEMPDATLATLKIQPSEPRDSAVYFCASGLATGLTYEQYFGPGTRLTVT.

The count of this clone is one. The chain employs TRBV18 and TRBJ2-7; 7 bases match TRBD1. Germline CDR1 KGHSH, CDR2 LQKENI. This CDR3 is 16 amino acids long. V shed 1 base and J 4 bases; nucleotides not matched to a gene: 10. The CDR3 DNA is TGTGCCAGCTCACCACGTCATTCCCGGGACAGTTACGAGCAGTACTTC. It encodes CASSPRHSRDSYEQYF.

V usage is TRBV6-4 and J usage is TRBJ2-1, with TRBD2 as a possible D gene (5 bases). The CDR3 loop spans 15 amino acids. Between the trimmed V and J ends, which lost 2 bases and 6 bases, there was a span of 14 bases. CDR1 and CDR2 (germline): MRHNA, SNTAGT. CDR3 nucleotide sequence: TGTGCCAGCAGTGACGGCGGGCTCCCCCCCAATGAGCAGTTCTTC. It specifies CASSDGGLPPNEQFF.

This clone was detected only once. The chain has TRBV5-4 and TRBJ1-1; D is uncertain. Deletions cut 4 bases from V and 0 bases from J, with 13 bases between. CDR3 length: 15 residues. Germline-derived CDR1 and CDR2 are SGHNT and YYREEE (reference sequence). CDR3 protein: CASSPLLPVNTEAFF. CDR3 DNA sequence: TGTGCCAGCAGCCCCCTCCTACCCGTGAACACTGAAGCTTTCTTT.

This clone was observed a few times. The CDR3 loop reads CASHGYEQYF. Here the CDR3 DNA reads TGTGCCAGCCACGGCTACGAGCAGTACTTC. V is TRBV7-3 and J is TRBJ2-7; D unresolved. V was trimmed by 8 bases and J by 3 bases, leaving 5 bases between them. Germline V gene lookup returns CDR1 SGHTA and CDR2 FQGTGA. This CDR3 has 10 amino acids.

This sequence joins TRBV28 and TRBJ1-5, with 8 positions matching TRBD1. Per germline, CDR1 MDHEN and CDR2 SYDVKM. This CDR3 spans 14 amino acids. The V segment lost 7 bases and the J segment 4 bases; nucleotides outside the gene matches: 6. The CDR3 DNA is TGTGCCAGCATCAAATGGGACAGGAATCAGCCCCAGCATTTT. Amino acids: CASIKWDRNQPQHF.

This chain joins TRBV6-5 and TRBJ1-2, with D perhaps TRBD1 (5 bases). Germline-derived CDR1 and CDR2 are MNHEY and SVGAGI. V lost 6 bases and J 4 bases, leaving 12 bases between the germline ends. The CDR3 contains 13 residues. In nucleotides, the CDR3 is TGTGCCAGCAGATCCCTGGGGACCTATGGCTACACCTTC. Its translation: CASRSLGTYGYTF.

This clone was observed at least ten times. The V call is TRBV18, the J call TRBJ2-7; a weak D match, TRBD1 (6 bases). The CDR3 has 15 residues. Trimming stripped 2 bases from V and 3 bases from J, with 14 bases between. From germline, CDR1 is KGHSH and CDR2 LQKENI. The chain's CDR3 is CASSPGNRVFYEQYF. In nucleotides, the CDR3 is TGTGCCAGCTCACCAGGGAACAGGGTGTTCTACGAGCAGTACTTC.

The V call is TRBV5-1, the J call TRBJ1-1; 7 positions match TRBD1. CDR3 length: 14 amino acids. J lost 1 base, V lost 7 bases, and 7 bases had no gene match. The germline V gene has CDR1 SGHRS and CDR2 YFSETQ. The CDR3 DNA reads TGCGCCAGCGTGGGACAGCCCGGGAACACTGAAGCTTTCTTT. As protein: CASVGQPGNTEAFF.

V usage is TRBV15 and J usage is TRBJ2-5, with D maybe TRBD1 (6 bases). The CDR3 covers 14 residues. CDR1 LNHNV and CDR2 YYDKDF come from the germline V gene (reference sequence). Trimming stripped 1 base from V and 5 bases from J, with 11 bases between. The CDR3 spells CATSRGRQGETQYF. CDR3 bases: TGTGCCACCAGCAGAGGCCGGCAGGGGGAGACCCAGTACTTC.

About this clone itself: The same CDR3 is also encoded by other DNA sequences in this sample. This rearrangement joins TRBV10-3 to TRBJ2-6; D uncertain. This CDR3 is 12 amino acids long. The V end was cut by 5 bases, the J end by 2 bases, with 1 base between. Germline V gene data show CDR1 as ENHRY and CDR2 as SYGVKD. CDR3 in DNA: TGTGCCATCAGTACTGGGGCCAACGTCCTGACTTTC. Amino acids: CAISTGANVLTF.

The chain employs TRBV18 and TRBJ2-7, with a possible D match to TRBD1 (5 bases). Trimming removed 0 bases from V and 7 bases from J, with 16 bases in between. Germline V lookup: CDR1 KGHSH, CDR2 LQKENI. CDR3 length equals 15 residues. Written as DNA, the CDR3 is TGTGCCAGCTCACCACCTAGGCAGGGAATTAGAGAGCAGTACTTC. It specifies CASSPPRQGIREQYF. The entire variable domain, with the rest obtained from reference TRBV18 and TRBJ2-7, is as follows: NAGVMQNPRHLVRRRGQEARLRCSPMKGHSHVYWYRQLPEEGLKFMVYLQKENIIDESGMPKERFSAEFPKEGPSILRIQQVVRGDSAAYFCASSPPRQGIREQYFGPGTRLTVT.

V is TRBV7-2 and J is TRBJ2-7, with D possibly being TRBD1 or TRBD2 (5 bases each). Trimming took off 3 bases at V and 0 bases at J, with 9 bases between the two ends. The CDR3 is made up of 14 amino acids. Germline V gives CDR1 SGHTA, CDR2 FQGNSA. The CDR3 coding sequence is TGTGCCAGCAGCTTGACCGGGACCTCCTACGAGCAGTACTTC. Protein: CASSLTGTSYEQYF.

This sequence joins TRBV18 and TRBJ1-3, with 7 bases fitting TRBD1. Unmatched junction bases numbered 7, after V lost 2 bases and J lost 0 bases. The CDR3 is made up of 17 amino acids. Per the germline V gene, CDR1 is KGHSH and CDR2 is LQKENI. The CDR3 DNA reads as TGTGCCAGCTCACCAAGAGAAACAGGGGTCTCTGGAAACACCATATATTTT. The encoded protein is CASSPRETGVSGNTIYF.

This chain connects TRBV28 to TRBJ2-7; the match to TRBD1 covers 9 bases. J lost 6 bases, V lost 8 bases, and 14 bases had no gene match. Germline-derived CDR1 and CDR2 are MDHEN and SYDVKM. The CDR3 has 15 amino acids. The CDR3, as DNA: TGTGCCAGCGGGACCACCGGGACAGGGCCACCCGAGCAGTACTTC. Its translation: CASGTTGTGPPEQYF.

V gene TRBV5-1 combines with J gene TRBJ2-3; D perhaps matches TRBD1 (6 bases). This CDR3 is 16 amino acids long. The V gene's germline CDR1 is SGHRS and CDR2 YFSETQ. Deletions cut 0 bases from V and 2 bases from J, with 13 bases between. This CDR3 is CASSLEGAGDTDTQYF. The CDR3 DNA is TGCGCCAGCAGCTTGGAAGGCGCAGGGGACACAGATACGCAGTATTTT.

This clone was counted a few times. The gene calls are TRBV25-1 and TRBJ2-5; possible D gene TRBD1, 5 bases. Trimming took off 7 bases at V and 3 bases at J, with 12 bases between the two ends. Germline V gene sequence: CDR1 MGHDK, CDR2 SYGVNS. The CDR3 has 13 residues. The DNA for the CDR3 is TGTGCCAGCAAAAGGGGTGGGGAAGAGACCCAGTACTTC. Translation gives CASKRGGEETQYF.

A single count supports this clone. The rearrangement uses TRBV11-2 and TRBJ2-7; D unclear. V was trimmed by 5 bases and J by 3 bases, leaving 17 bases between them. The CDR3 extends over 15 amino acids. Germline CDR1 and CDR2: SGHAT and FQNNGV. CDR3: CASSPVRGSFYEQYF. CDR3 sequence (DNA): TGTGCCAGCAGCCCCGTGCGAGGCAGTTTCTACGAGCAGTACTTC.

In this sample, this clone turned up a few times. This chain links TRBV10-3 with TRBJ1-6; 8 bases are a match to TRBD1. CDR1 ENHRY and CDR2 SYGVKD come from the germline V gene. Germline trimming cut 6 bases from V and 9 bases from J; bases unmatched to any gene: 7. This CDR3 contains 14 residues. Here the CDR3 DNA reads TGTGCCATCAGGGAGACAGGGGAGGGTTCACCCCTCCACTTT. Its translation: CAIRETGEGSPLHF.